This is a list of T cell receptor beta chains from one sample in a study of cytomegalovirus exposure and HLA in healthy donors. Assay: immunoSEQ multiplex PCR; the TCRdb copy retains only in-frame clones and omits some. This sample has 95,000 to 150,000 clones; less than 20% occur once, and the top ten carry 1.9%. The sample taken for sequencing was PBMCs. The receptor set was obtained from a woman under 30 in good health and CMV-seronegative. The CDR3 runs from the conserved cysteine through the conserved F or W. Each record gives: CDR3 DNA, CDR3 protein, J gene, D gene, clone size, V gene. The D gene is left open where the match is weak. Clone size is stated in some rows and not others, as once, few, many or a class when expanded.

TGCGCCAGCAGTCAATCGGCGGAGACTTGCTATGGCTACACCTTC | CASSQSAETCYGYTF | TRBJ1-2 | NA | few | TRBV23-1
TGTGCCAGCAGTTTATCGGCGGGGGTTGGAAACACCATATATTTT | CASSLSAGVGNTIYF | TRBJ1-3 | NA | NA | TRBV27
TGTGCCAGTAGTGGACAGGGCGCCGGGGAGCTGTTTTTT | CASSGQGAGELFF | TRBJ2-2 | TRBD1 | once | TRBV19
TGTGCCAGTAGGACACCGCCCCAAGAGACCCAGTACTTC | CASRTPPQETQYF | TRBJ2-5 | NA | NA | TRBV19
TGTGCCAGCAGAAAAGGGACAGCAGAAGCTTTCTTT | CASRKGTAEAFF | TRBJ1-1 | TRBD1 | NA | TRBV7-9
TGTGCCAGTAGTAGGGGGACAGCTTCCTATAATTCACCCCTCCACTTT | CASSRGTASYNSPLHF | TRBJ1-6 | TRBD1 | NA | TRBV19
TGTGCCTCATCGGGACTAGCGGGCGCAGTGGATGAGCAGTTCTTC | CASSGLAGAVDEQFF | TRBJ2-1 | TRBD2 | NA | TRBV11-2
TGCGCCAGCAGCTTGCGGGAGTTGGGCACAGATACGCAGTATTTT | CASSLRELGTDTQYF | TRBJ2-3 | NA | NA | TRBV5-1
TGCAGCGTTGAACGGGGACTAGCGGGAGACCAGACCCAGTACTTC | CSVERGLAGDQTQYF | TRBJ2-5 | TRBD2 | few | TRBV29-1
TGCAGTGCTAGTGCGGACTATGGCTACACCTTC | CSASADYGYTF | TRBJ1-2 | NA | NA | TRBV20-1
TGTGCCTGGGTGAACCGGGGTGAGCAGTTCTTC | CAWVNRGEQFF | TRBJ2-1 | NA | NA | TRBV30
TGTGCCAGTAGTATCGTCAAGGGGGCGTGGGACACTGAAGCTTTCTTT | CASSIVKGAWDTEAFF | TRBJ1-1 | TRBD1 | NA | TRBV19
TGTGCCAGCAGCTTAGCGGGAGAGGGCCCCACCTACGAGCAGTACTTC | CASSLAGEGPTYEQYF | TRBJ2-7 | NA | few | TRBV7-9
TGTGCCAGCACTTTCACCGCGGGGGGGCAAGAGACCCAGTACTTC | CASTFTAGGQETQYF | TRBJ2-5 | TRBD2 | NA | TRBV6-6
TGTGCCAGCAGTCGCGCAGGGGCTACTAATGAAAAACTGTTTTTT | CASSRAGATNEKLFF | TRBJ1-4 | NA | NA | TRBV5-6
TGTGCCAGCAGCTTGCGGGACAGGGACCATCAGCCCCAGCATTTT | CASSLRDRDHQPQHF | TRBJ1-5 | TRBD1 | few | TRBV5-6
TGCGCCAGCAGCCAAGTTGGACTAGCGGGCTACAATGAGCAGTTCTTC | CASSQVGLAGYNEQFF | TRBJ2-1 | TRBD2 | NA | TRBV4-1
TGCAGCGCACAGGGAGCGGGGGATTCACCCCTCCACTTT | CSAQGAGDSPLHF | TRBJ1-6 | NA | NA | TRBV29-1
TGCGCCAGCAGCTTGATTTTAGGGAGGACTGAAGCTTTCTTT | CASSLILGRTEAFF | TRBJ1-1 | NA | few | TRBV5-1
TGTGCCAGCAGTTTGCGGGGGACCAACACTGAAGCTTTCTTT | CASSLRGTNTEAFF | TRBJ1-1 | NA | NA | TRBV27
TGTGCCAGCAGCTCTAGGGGGTGGCAGGGACCCCTCCACTTT | CASSSRGWQGPLHF | TRBJ1-6 | NA | NA | TRBV5-6
TGTGCCAGCAACTCCGGGACTAGCGGGATGGGTGGCTACAATGAGCAGTTCTTC | CASNSGTSGMGGYNEQFF | TRBJ2-1 | TRBD2 | few | TRBV2
TGTGCCAGCAGCCACAACGGGGGGGCCACCTACGAGCAGTACTTC | CASSHNGGATYEQYF | TRBJ2-7 | TRBD2 | few | TRBV7-2
TGTGCCAGCAGTTTATTGGGGGGGCCCTATAGCAATCAGCCCCAGCATTTT | CASSLLGGPYSNQPQHF | TRBJ1-5 | NA | few | TRBV27
TGTGCCAGCAGTTTAACTACAGGGGGCACTGAAGCTTTCTTT | CASSLTTGGTEAFF | TRBJ1-1 | TRBD1 | many | TRBV27
TGCGCCAGCAGCCGGGGGGGACTCCTTGAAGCTTTCTTT | CASSRGGLLEAFF | TRBJ1-1 | NA | few | TRBV5-1
TGCGCCAGCAGCCGGAGGCTCTCTAATGAAAAACTGTTTTTT | CASSRRLSNEKLFF | TRBJ1-4 | NA | few | TRBV4-3
TGTGCCAGCAGTCGACTCGGGGCAGATACGCAGTATTTT | CASSRLGADTQYF | TRBJ2-3 | NA | NA | TRBV6-5
TGTGCCAGCAGACCAACTCCCGGGAGGGATGAGCAGTTCTTC | CASRPTPGRDEQFF | TRBJ2-1 | TRBD2 | NA | TRBV5-6
TGCGCCAGCAGCTTGGCCAGTGGGAGCTCCTACAATGAGCAGTTCTTC | CASSLASGSSYNEQFF | TRBJ2-1 | NA | few | TRBV5-1
TGTGCCTGGAGTGGCCTAGCCCCAGAGACCCAGTACTTC | CAWSGLAPETQYF | TRBJ2-5 | NA | NA | TRBV30